The present TCR beta chain was sequenced within a study of technical replicates of blood from several donors. Libraries were prepared by immunoSEQ multiplex PCR; TCRdb keeps only in-frame clonotypes and omits some of them. In the table there are 68,000 or so clones, 92% of which are singletons. The ends were cut back, 1 base at V and 5 bases at J, with 5 bases in the middle. This CDR3 spans 11 amino acids. Germline V gene sequence: CDR1 DFQATT, CDR2 SNEGSKA (reference sequence). The TCR originated in a human donor in good health. Sequenced: T cells isolated from PBMCs. The genes are TRBV20-1 and TRBJ1-1; no firm D call. CDR3 region: CSARGRTEAFF. The DNA for the CDR3 is TGCAGTGCTAGAGGGCGGACTGAAGCTTTCTTT.